This T cell receptor beta chain was recovered during a study of regulatory T cells in long-lasting Graves disease. Study at large: In persistent Graves' disease, antithyroid drugs had been taken for over 5 years and TSH receptor antibodies stayed positive. Study findings and constraints: Sharing of public clonotypes was greater in persistent patients (over 2,500) than in new patients (966).

TCR beta libraries were built with iRepertoire HTBI primers and Arm-PCR of CDR3 regions. TCRdb called the multiplex PCR reads again in MiXCR, with one record for every CDR3 protein. The sample shows 300,000 to 350,000 distinct CDR3 sequences, 15% to 20% of them seen only once. Comment on this clonotype: The antigen is undetermined.

As to time point: persistent/refractory GD, antithyroid drugs over 5 years with positive TRAb. The TCR library was made from RNA that had been extracted from PBMCs in TRIzol. A volume of roughly 9.1 milliliters of peripheral blood was collected in EDTA tubes. Germline loops: CDR1 KGHDR, CDR2 SFDVKD. The V and J ends lost 3 bases and 10 bases, in that order; junction bases with no gene match: 12. The CDR3 contains 16 residues. The chain uses TRBV24-1 and TRBJ1-4; 8 bases are a match to TRBD1. Sequencing used peripheral blood mononuclear cells (PBMCs), obtained when the disease was refractory, from a patient treated with antithyroid drugs. The receptor was isolated from a female donor with Graves disease. The CDR3 protein is CATSDAAQGAIGKLFF. The DNA for the CDR3 is TGTGCCACCAGTGATGCGGCCCAGGGGGCGATCGGAAAACTGTTTTTT.